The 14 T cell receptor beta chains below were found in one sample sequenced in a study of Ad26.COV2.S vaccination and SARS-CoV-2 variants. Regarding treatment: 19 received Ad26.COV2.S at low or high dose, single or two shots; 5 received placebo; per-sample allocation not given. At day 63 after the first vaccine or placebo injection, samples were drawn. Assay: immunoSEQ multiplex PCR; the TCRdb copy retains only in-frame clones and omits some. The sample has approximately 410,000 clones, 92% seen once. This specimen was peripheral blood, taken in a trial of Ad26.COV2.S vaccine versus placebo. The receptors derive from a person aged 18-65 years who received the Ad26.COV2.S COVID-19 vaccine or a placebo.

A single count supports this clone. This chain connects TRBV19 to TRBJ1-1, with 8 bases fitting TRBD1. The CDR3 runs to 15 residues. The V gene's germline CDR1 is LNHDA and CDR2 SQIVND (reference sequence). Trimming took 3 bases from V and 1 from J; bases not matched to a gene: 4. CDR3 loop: CASSILGTGNTEAFF. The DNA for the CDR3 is TGTGCCAGTAGTATTCTTGGGACAGGGAACACTGAAGCTTTCTTT.

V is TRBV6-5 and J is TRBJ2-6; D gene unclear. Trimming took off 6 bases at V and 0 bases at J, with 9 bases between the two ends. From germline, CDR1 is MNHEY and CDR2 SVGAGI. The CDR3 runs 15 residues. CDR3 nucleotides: TGTGCCAGCAGGGGAATGAGCTCTGGGGCCAACGTCCTGACTTTC. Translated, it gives CASRGMSSGANVLTF.

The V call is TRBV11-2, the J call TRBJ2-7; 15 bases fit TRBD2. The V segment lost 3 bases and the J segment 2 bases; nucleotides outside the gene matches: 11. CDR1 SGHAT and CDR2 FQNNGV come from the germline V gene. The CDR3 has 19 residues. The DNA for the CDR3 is TGTGCCAGCAGCTTGGTCCCGGGACTAGCGGGGGGCGTAACCTACGAGCAGTACTTC. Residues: CASSLVPGLAGGVTYEQYF.

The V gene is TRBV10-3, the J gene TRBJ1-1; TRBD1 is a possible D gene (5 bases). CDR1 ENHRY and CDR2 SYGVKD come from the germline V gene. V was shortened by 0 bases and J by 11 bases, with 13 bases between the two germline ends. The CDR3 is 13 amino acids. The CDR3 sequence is CAISESAREEAFF. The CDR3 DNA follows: TGTGCCATCAGTGAGTCGGCCAGGGAGGAGGCTTTCTTT.

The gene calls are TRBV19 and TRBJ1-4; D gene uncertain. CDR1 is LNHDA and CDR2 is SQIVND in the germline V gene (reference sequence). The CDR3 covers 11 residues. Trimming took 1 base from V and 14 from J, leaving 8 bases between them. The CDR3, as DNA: TGTGCCAGTAGTATAGGGCTGGACCTGTTTTTT. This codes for CASSIGLDLFF.

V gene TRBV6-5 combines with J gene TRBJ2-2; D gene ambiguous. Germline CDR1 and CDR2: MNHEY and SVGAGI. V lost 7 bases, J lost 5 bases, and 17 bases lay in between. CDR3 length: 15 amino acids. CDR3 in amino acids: CASTSRPRGTGELFF. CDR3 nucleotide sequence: TGTGCCAGCACTTCTCGGCCACGAGGTACCGGGGAGCTGTTTTTT.

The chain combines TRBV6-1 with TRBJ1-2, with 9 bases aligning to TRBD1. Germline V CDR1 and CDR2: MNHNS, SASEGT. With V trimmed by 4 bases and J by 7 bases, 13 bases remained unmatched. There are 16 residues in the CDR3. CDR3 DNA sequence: TGTGCCAGCAGTGTTTATCCGGTAAACAGGGGGCTTGGCTACACCTTC. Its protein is CASSVYPVNRGLGYTF.

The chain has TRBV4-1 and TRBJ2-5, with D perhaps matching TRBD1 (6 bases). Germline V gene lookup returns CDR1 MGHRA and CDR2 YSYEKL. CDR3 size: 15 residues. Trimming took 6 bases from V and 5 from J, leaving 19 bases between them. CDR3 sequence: CASRPDRFEQETQYF. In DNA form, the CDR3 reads TGCGCCAGCAGACCAGACAGGTTTGAGCAGGAGACCCAGTACTTC.

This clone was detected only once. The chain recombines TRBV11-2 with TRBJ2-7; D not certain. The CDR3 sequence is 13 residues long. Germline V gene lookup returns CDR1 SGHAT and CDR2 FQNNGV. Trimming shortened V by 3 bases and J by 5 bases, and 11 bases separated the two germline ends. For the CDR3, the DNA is TGTGCCAGCAGCTTCCGGATTCTCCACGAGCAGTACTTC. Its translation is CASSFRILHEQYF.

The DNA for the CDR3 is TGTGCCAGCAGCTTGGCGGAGGTGGGGAATAGCAATCAGCCCCAGCATTTT. Translated: CASSLAEVGNSNQPQHF. The chain recombines TRBV5-5 with TRBJ1-5; D is undetermined. Germline assignment: CDR1 SGHKS and CDR2 YYEKEE (reference sequence). This CDR3 has 17 residues. V gave up 0 bases and J gave up 0 bases, with 13 bases separating them. Supplemented by reference TRBV5-5 and TRBJ1-5, the full variable domain reads DAGVTQSPTHLIKTRGQQVTLRCSPISGHKSVSWYQQVLGQGPQFIFQYYEKEERGRGNFPDRFSARQFPNYSSELNVNALLLGDSALYLCASSLAEVGNSNQPQHFGDGTRLSIL.

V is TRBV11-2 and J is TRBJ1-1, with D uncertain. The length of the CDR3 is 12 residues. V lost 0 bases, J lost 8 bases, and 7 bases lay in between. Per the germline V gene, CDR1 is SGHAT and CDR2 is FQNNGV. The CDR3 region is CASSLDAAEAFF. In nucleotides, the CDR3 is TGTGCCAGCAGCTTAGATGCGGCAGAAGCTTTCTTT.

The CDR3 DNA reads as TGCAGCGTTCAGAAGACCTACGAGCAGTACTTC. The encoded protein is CSVQKTYEQYF. The chain combines TRBV29-1 with TRBJ2-7; no reliable D call. The germline V and J ends were trimmed by 5 bases and 2 bases, with 7 bases remaining between them. In germline, CDR1 is SQVTM, CDR2 ANQGSEA. CDR3 length: 11 residues.

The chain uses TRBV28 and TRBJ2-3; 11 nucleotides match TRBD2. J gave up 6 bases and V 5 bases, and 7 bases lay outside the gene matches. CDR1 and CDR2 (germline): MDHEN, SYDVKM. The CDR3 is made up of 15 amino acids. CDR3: CASSPRLAGLDTQYF. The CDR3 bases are TGTGCCAGCAGTCCGCGACTAGCGGGGCTCGATACGCAGTATTTT.

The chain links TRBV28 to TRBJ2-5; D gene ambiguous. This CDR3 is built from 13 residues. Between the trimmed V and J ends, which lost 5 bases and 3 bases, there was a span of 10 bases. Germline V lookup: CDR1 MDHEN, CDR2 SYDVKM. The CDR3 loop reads CASSPGPEETQYF. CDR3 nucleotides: TGTGCCAGCAGTCCAGGACCAGAAGAGACCCAGTACTTC.